The present entry profiles one T cell receptor beta chain with its context. This sample was taken from a study of blood T cell repertoires in COVID-19. As for the study in general: Material from acute and convalescent COVID-19 was sourced from the United States, Italy and Spain.

Data came from immunoSEQ multiplex PCR; TCRdb stores just in-frame clones and leaves some out. This sample has some 130,000 clones, with more than 75% found just once. With 6 bases removed from V and 9 bases from J, the gap between germline ends came to 18 bases. This CDR3 spans 14 amino acids. Germline V gene sequence: CDR1 LNHDA, CDR2 SQIVND (reference sequence). This clonotype originated in a man in his 60s who had recovered from COVID-19. Sequenced: peripheral blood. The chain is built from TRBV19 and TRBJ1-3; possibly TRBD1 for D (5 bases). The DNA for the CDR3 is TGTGCCAGTAGACCGGACAAATTGGCGCGCACCATATATTTT. It codes for CASRPDKLARTIYF.